Listed here is a single T cell receptor beta chain. Assay: immunoSEQ multiplex PCR; the TCRdb copy retains only in-frame clones and omits some. The sample includes around 2.1 million clones, approximately 96% of them seen just once. These data come from a study of shared clonotypes between healthy human individuals. Background on the study: Each donor had three CD4 naive, three CD4 memory, two CD8 naive and one CD8 memory plate.

CDR3 length equals 15 residues. Per the germline V gene, CDR1 is KGHSH and CDR2 is LQKENI. Unmatched junction bases numbered 4, after V lost 3 bases and J lost 1 base. The TCR was taken from a young man in good health. The sequenced material came from naive CD4+ T cells sorted from blood. The subset here: CD45RA+ positively selected. The chain has TRBV18 and TRBJ2-5; 8 positions match TRBD2. The CDR3 reads CASSPRGGPQETQYF. The CDR3 DNA reads TGTGCCAGCTCACCTCGGGGGGGACCCCAAGAGACCCAGTACTTC.